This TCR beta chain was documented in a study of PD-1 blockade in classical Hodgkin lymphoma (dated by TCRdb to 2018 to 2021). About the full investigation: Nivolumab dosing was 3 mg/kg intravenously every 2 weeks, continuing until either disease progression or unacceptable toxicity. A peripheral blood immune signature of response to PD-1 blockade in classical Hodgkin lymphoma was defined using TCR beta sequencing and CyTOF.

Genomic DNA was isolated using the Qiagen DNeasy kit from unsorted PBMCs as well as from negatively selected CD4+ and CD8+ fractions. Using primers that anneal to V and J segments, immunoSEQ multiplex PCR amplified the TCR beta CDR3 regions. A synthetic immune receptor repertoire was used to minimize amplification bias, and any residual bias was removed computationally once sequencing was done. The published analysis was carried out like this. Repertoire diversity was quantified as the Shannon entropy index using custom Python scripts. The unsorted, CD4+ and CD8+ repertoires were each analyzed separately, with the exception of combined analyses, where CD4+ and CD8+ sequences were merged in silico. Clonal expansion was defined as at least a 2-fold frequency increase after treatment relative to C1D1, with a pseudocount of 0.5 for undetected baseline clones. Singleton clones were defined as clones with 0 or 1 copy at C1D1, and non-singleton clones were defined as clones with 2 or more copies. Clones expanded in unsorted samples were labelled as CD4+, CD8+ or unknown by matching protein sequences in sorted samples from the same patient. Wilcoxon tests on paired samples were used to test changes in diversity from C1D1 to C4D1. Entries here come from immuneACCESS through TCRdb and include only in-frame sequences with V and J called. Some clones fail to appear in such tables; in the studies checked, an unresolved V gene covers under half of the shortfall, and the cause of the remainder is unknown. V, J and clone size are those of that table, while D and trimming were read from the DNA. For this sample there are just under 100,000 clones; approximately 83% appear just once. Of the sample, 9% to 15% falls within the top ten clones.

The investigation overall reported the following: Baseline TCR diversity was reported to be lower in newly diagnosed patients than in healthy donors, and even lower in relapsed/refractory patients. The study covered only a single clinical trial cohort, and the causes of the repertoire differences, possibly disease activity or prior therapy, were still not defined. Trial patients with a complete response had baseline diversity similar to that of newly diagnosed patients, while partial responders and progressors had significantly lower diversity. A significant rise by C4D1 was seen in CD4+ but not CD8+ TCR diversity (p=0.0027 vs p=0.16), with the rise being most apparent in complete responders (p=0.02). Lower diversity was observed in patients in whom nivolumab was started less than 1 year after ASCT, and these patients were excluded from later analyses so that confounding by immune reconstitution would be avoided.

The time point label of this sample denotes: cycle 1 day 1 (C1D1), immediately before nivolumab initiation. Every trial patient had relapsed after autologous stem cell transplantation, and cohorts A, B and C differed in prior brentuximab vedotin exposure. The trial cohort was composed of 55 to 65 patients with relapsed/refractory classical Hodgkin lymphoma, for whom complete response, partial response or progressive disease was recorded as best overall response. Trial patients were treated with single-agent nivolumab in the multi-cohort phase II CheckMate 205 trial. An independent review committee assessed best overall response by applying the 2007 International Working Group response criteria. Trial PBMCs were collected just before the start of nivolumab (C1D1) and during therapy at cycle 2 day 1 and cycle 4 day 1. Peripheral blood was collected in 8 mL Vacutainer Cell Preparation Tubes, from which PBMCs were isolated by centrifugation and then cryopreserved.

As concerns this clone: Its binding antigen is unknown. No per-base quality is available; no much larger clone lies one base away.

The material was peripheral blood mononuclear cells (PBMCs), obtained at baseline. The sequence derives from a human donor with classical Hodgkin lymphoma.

At the DNA level, the sequence is TGCGCCAGCAGTGGTATAGCGGGATCCCATTACAATGAGCAGTTCTTC. It translates as CASSGIAGSHYNEQFF. The chain is assembled from TRBV10-1 and TRBJ2-1, with 8 bases in between that match TRBD2. For CDR1 and CDR2, the germline V gene (reference sequence) lists WNHNN and SYGVQD. From V the trimming removes 4 bases and from J it removes 4 bases, while the gene matches leave 9 bases of the junction unaccounted for. The cysteine opens and the phenylalanine closes a CDR3 of 16 amino acids. CDR3 DNA is the only sequence kept; it has 48 bases, read in frame from the first base.